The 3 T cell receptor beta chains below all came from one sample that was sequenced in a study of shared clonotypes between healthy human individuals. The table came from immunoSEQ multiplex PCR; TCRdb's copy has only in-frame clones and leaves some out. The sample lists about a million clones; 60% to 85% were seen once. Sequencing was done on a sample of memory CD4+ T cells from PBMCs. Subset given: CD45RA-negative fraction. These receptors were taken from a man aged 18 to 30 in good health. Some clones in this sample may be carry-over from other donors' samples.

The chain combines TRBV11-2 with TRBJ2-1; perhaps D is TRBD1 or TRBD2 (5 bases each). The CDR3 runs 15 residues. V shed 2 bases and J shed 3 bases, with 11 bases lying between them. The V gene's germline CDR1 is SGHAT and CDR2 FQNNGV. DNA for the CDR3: TGTGCCAGCAGCTTAACGGGACGGAACTACAATGAGCAGTTCTTC. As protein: CASSLTGRNYNEQFF.

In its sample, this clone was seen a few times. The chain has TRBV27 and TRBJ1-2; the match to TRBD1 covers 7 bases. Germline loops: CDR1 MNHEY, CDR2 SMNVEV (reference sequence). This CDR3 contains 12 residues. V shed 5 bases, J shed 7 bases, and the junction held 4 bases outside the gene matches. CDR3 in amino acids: CASSRQGSGYTF. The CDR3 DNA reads TGTGCCAGCAGTCGACAGGGCTCTGGCTACACCTTC.

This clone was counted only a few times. This CDR3 is CASSTNDRSEAFF. The CDR3 region has the DNA TGTGCCAGTAGTACAAATGACAGATCTGAAGCTTTCTTT. The rearrangement links TRBV19 to TRBJ1-1, with D maybe TRBD1 (5 bases). V gave up 4 bases and J gave up 6 bases, with 12 bases separating them. Germline CDR1 and CDR2: LNHDA and SQIVND (reference sequence). The length of the CDR3 is 13 residues.